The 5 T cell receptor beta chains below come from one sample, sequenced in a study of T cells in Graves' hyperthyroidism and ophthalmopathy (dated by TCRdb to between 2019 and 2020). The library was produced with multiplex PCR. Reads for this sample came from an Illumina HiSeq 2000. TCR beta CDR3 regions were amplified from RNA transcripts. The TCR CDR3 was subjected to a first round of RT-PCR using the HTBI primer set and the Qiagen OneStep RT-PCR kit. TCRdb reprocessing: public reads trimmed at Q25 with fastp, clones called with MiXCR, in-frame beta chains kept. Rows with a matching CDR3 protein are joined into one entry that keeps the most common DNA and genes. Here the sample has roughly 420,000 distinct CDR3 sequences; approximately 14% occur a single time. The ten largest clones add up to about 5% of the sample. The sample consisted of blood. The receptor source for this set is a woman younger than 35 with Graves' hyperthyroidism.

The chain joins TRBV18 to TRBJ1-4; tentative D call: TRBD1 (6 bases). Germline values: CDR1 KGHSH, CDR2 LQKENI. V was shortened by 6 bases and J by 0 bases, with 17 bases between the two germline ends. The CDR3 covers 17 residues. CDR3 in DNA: TGTGCCAGCTCTCCCGGGACAACTTTTGCAACTAATGAAAAACTGTTTTTT. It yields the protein CASSPGTTFATNEKLFF. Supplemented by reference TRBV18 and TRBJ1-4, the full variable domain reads NAGVMQNPRHLVRRRGQEARLRCSPMKGHSHVYWYRQLPEEGLKFMVYLQKENIIDESGMPKERFSAEFPKEGPSILRIQQVVRGDSAAYFCASSPGTTFATNEKLFFGSGTQLSVL.

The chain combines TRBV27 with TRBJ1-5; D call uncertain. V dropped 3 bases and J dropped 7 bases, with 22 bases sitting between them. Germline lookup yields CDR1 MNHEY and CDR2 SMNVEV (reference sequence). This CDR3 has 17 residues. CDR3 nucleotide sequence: TGTGCCAGCAGTTTCGTAGCAGACCTCTTTTCAGGACAGCCCCAGCATTTT. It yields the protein CASSFVADLFSGQPQHF.

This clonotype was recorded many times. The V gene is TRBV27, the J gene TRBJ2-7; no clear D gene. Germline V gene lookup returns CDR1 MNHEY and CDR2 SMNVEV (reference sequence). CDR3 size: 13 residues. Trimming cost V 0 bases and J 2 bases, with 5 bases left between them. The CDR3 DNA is TGTGCCAGCAGTTTATCCTTTCCCTACGAGCAGTACTTC. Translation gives CASSLSFPYEQYF.

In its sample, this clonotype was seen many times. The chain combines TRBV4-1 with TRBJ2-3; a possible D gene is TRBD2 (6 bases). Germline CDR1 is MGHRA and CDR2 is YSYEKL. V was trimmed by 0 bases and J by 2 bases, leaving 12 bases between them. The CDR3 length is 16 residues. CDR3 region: CASSQEGAGDTDTQYF. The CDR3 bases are TGCGCCAGCAGCCAAGAGGGAGCGGGCGACACAGATACGCAGTATTTT.

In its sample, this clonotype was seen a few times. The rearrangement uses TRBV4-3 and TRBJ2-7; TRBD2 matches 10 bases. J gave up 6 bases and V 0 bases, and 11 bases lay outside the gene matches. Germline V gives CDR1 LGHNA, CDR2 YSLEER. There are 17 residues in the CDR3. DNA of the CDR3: TGCGCCAGCAGCCAAGATAGTCTAGCGGGAGCGAACAGCGAGCAGTACTTC. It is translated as CASSQDSLAGANSEQYF.